One T cell receptor (beta chain) is described in this entry. The sample holds a few counts of this clonotype. This receptor's antigen is unknown. The sample holds no much larger clone one base away, and base qualities are not on file. The data stem from a study of identical twins (TCRdb year 2016). Concerning the study at large: To test whether fetal clonotypes persist, this study deep-sequenced TCR alpha and beta repertoires from monozygotic twins, from unrelated adults of various ages, and from cord blood. Replicate twin experiments were performed at different times using different library preparation protocols to rule out contamination. Broader findings and caveats from the paper: Invariant T cells such as MAIT and iNKT could partly confound zero-insertion analyses, though diverse VJ usage argued against this for most clonotypes. The excess sharing between twins in beta out-of-frame sequences was weaker because fewer shared sequences reduced the signal-to-noise ratio. Out-of-frame TCR alpha sharing in monozygotic twins was systematically underestimated by recombination models, whereas sharing between unrelated individuals was in agreement with the recombination models. Compared with coincidental sharing between unrelated individuals, an excess of low generation-probability sequences was observed among out-of-frame TCR alpha sequences shared between twins. Fewer insertions were carried by abundant cord blood beta clonotypes, a similar but weaker trend appeared in young adult naive repertoires, and no such trend appeared in memory repertoires. Because the same donors could not be followed over many years, the conclusions depended on cross-sectional statistical analysis.

Reading the germline V gene gives CDR1 KGHDR and CDR2 SFDVKD. The CDR3 holds 17 amino acids from the cysteine to the phenylalanine. The retained sequence is limited to the CDR3, 51 bases, with the frame set at the first base. Compared with germline, V lacks 9 bases and J lacks 5 bases; bases without a gene match: 19. All donors were healthy Caucasians. The twin cohort consisted of three pairs of female monozygotic twins, all aged roughly 18 to 30 years. RNA for TCR libraries was isolated from peripheral blood mononuclear cells. Library method: 5' RACE. The listed sequencing device is Illumina HiSeq 2000. A universal primer binding site was introduced by template switching, and a unique molecular identifier was present in the final cDNA, enabling accurate counting of TCR cDNA molecules. First-strand cDNA for TCR alpha and beta chains was synthesized from specific primers in the conserved constant-segment region. Each cDNA library was double barcoded, with a SMART-Mk sample barcode plus Illumina barcodes, to control for contamination. TruSeq adapter sequences along with Illumina sample barcodes were introduced in two successive PCR steps. The TCR alpha and beta cDNA libraries were sequenced on the Illumina HiSeq platform using custom primers. In the authors' own workflow: MiGEC processed the raw reads to extract unique molecular identifiers, while MiXCR was used to determine the CDR3 positions. For each individual, recombination models were inferred using an EM algorithm with the repgenHMM and IGoR tools. The tcR package in R was used for shared clonotype analysis, with sharing normalized by the product of cloneset sizes. Out-of-frame nonproductive sequences were analyzed to study raw recombination free of thymic and clonal selection effects. TCRdb trimmed the raw reads at Q25, called clones with MiXCR and kept productive beta chains. All rows with the same CDR3 protein become a single entry with the most common DNA and genes. These V and J calls derive from TCRdb rather than the authors' analysis. The sample table records about 890,000 distinct CDR3 sequences; more than 9% of these occur just once. The top ten constitute around 1.6% of the sample.

Separately, the same data were catalogued under a study of yellow fever vaccine responses in identical twins. Looking at the second paper: The authors reported that the T cell response to vaccination in identical twins appeared partly convergent and partly personalized. The study precisely tracked vaccine-responding T cell clones in identical twins.

Sample: PBMCs. The V and J segments used are TRBV24-1 and TRBJ2-3; 7 bases in between match TRBD2. The sequence derives from a woman aged 18-35 years in good health. The CDR3 corresponds to CATSHPGIAGTRDTQYF. The DNA sequence reads TGTGCCACCTCTCATCCCGGGATAGCGGGCACCAGAGATACGCAGTATTTT.